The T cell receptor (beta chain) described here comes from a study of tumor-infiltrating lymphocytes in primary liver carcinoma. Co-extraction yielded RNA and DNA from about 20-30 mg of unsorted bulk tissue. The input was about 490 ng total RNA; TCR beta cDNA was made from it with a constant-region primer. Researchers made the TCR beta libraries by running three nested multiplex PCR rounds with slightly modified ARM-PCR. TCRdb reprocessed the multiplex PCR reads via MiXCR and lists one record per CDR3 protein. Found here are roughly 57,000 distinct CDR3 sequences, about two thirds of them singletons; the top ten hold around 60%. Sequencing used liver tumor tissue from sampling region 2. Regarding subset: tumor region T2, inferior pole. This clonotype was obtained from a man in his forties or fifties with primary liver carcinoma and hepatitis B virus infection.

For the CDR3, the DNA is TGTGCCAGCAGCTCCGCCGGCGGGAGCTCCTACGAGCAGTACTTC. Amino acids: CASSSAGGSSYEQYF. The chain links TRBV11-2 to TRBJ2-7; 7 nucleotides line up with TRBD2. Germline trimming cut 4 bases from V and 0 bases from J; bases unmatched to any gene: 6. The CDR3 totals 15 residues. The germline gives CDR1 SGHAT, CDR2 FQNNGV.